This T cell receptor beta chain is from a study of T cell responses to AZD1222 COVID-19 vaccine. In the study overall: Recipients boosted at about 4 weeks or about 12 weeks are pooled.

Generated by immunoSEQ multiplex PCR, the TCRdb table keeps only in-frame clones and is missing some. Of over 65,000 clones in the sample, approximately 87% are singletons; the top ten hold roughly 7.7%. The sequence derives from an adult in good health. Sequences were derived from peripheral blood, sampled on day 0 of AZD1222 vaccination.

The CDR3 here is CASSNAPRGLTDTQYF. For the CDR3, the DNA is TGTGCCAGCAGCAACGCCCCCAGGGGGCTAACAGATACGCAGTATTTT. The V call is TRBV21-1, the J call TRBJ2-3; TRBD1, the table's D call, was not compared with the DNA. TRBV21-1 is designated a pseudogene. This CDR3 comprises 16 residues.